In this sample, the clone carrying this T cell receptor (beta chain) turned up a few times. Its antigen is undetermined. The germline CDR1 and CDR2 sequences are MGHDK and SYGVNS. CDR3 length: 15 residues. The V end lost 3 bases, the J end lost 5 bases, and 14 bases lay between the germline ends. Isolated RNA was reverse transcribed into cDNA used as the sequencing template. Sequencing used immunoSEQ multiplex PCR; TCRdb keeps in-frame clones, though not all of them. The table shows about 190,000 clones, with around 56% occurring only once. This entry is derived from a study of CD8+ T cells in alopecia areata. Findings of the study overall: Numerous clones, expanded in lesions, remained in scalp and blood during tofacitinib. Administration of tofacitinib significantly diminished scalp clonality and expanded CD8+ clones within the top 100. Scalp sequencing also captures normal skin's resident alphabeta T cells.

Regarding treatment: oral pan-JAK inhibitor, 5-10 mg twice daily. Obtained from alopecia areata patients were lesional scalp punch biopsies along with peripheral blood. This specimen was CD4+ T cells sorted from blood, taken at week 4, from a patient treated with tofacitinib. The chain employs TRBV25-1 and TRBJ2-1, with D tentatively TRBD1 or TRBD2 (5 bases each). The source is a human donor with alopecia areata. The CDR3 is CASSELEGRDNEQFF. The CDR3, as DNA: TGTGCCAGCAGTGAGCTCGAGGGACGAGACAATGAGCAGTTCTTC.